The 12 T cell receptor beta chains listed next were all sequenced from one sample in a study of shared clonotypes between healthy human individuals. Assay: immunoSEQ multiplex PCR; the TCRdb copy retains only in-frame clones and omits some. The sample lists roughly 570,000 clones, 95% to 98% seen once, with 0.25% to 0.35% in the top ten. CD45RO-negative, CCR7-selected cells formed the naive CD8 fraction, which excluded terminally differentiated effector memory CD45RA+ cells. The sample consisted of naive CD8+ T cells sorted from blood. The receptors shown here come from a man between 25 and 39 years old in good health.

The chain employs TRBV27 and TRBJ1-3; 8 nucleotides line up with TRBD1. Losses at the gene ends were 4 bases for V and 3 bases for J; bases not matched to a gene: 5. Per germline, CDR1 MNHEY and CDR2 SMNVEV (reference sequence). This CDR3 spans 15 amino acids. CDR3 sequence: CASSYGQGGGNTIYF. In nucleotides, the CDR3 is TGTGCCAGCAGTTACGGACAGGGCGGTGGAAACACCATATATTTT.

This rearrangement joins TRBV7-9 to TRBJ1-1; D not certain. The CDR3 has 13 residues. Germline V gene data show CDR1 as SEHNR and CDR2 as FQNEAQ (reference sequence). V was clipped by 5 bases and J by 5 bases, with 12 bases between them. Written as DNA, the CDR3 is TGTGCCAGCAGCCCATCGATTAAAACTGAAGCTTTCTTT. The encoded protein is CASSPSIKTEAFF. Full variable domain (rest looked up from reference TRBV7-9 and TRBJ1-1): DTGVSQNPRHKITKRGQNVTFRCDPISEHNRLYWYRQTLGQGPEFLTYFQNEAQLEKSRLLSDRFSAERPKGSFSTLEIQRTEQGDSAMYLCASSPSIKTEAFFGQGTRLTVV.

As for this clone: Distinct nucleotide sequences in the sample also encode this CDR3. V and J are TRBV29-1 and TRBJ2-1; 11 nucleotides line up with TRBD2. The CDR3 is made up of 14 amino acids. V shed 3 bases and J 5 bases; nucleotides not matched to a gene: 3. Looked up from germline, CDR1 is SQVTM and CDR2 is ANQGSEA. CDR3 protein: CSVEPSGRNNEQFF. CDR3 sequence (DNA): TGCAGCGTTGAGCCTAGCGGGAGGAACAATGAGCAGTTCTTC.

The chain combines TRBV5-1 with TRBJ2-7; weak D call: TRBD2 (6 bases). This CDR3 comprises 15 residues. The germline V gene encodes CDR1 SGHRS and CDR2 YFSETQ. V was trimmed by 4 bases and J by 3 bases, leaving 17 bases between them. The CDR3: CASSPPGGENYEQYF. CDR3 coding DNA: TGCGCCAGCAGCCCCCCCGGGGGAGAAAACTACGAGCAGTACTTC.

The chain recombines TRBV7-9 with TRBJ2-7; 8 bases line up with TRBD2. J lost 2 bases, V lost 11 bases, and 11 bases had no gene match. Germline values: CDR1 SEHNR, CDR2 FQNEAQ (reference sequence). This CDR3 has 14 residues. The CDR3 DNA is TGTGCCTCCTCGCCCCAACTAGCGGCCTACGAGCAGTACTTC. Protein product: CASSPQLAAYEQYF. Using reference TRBV7-9 and TRBJ2-7 for the parts outside the CDR3, the full variable domain is DTGVSQNPRHKITKRGQNVTFRCDPISEHNRLYWYRQTLGQGPEFLTYFQNEAQLEKSRLLSDRFSAERPKGSFSTLEIQRTEQGDSAMYLCASSPQLAAYEQYFGPGTRLTVT.

The chain couples TRBV19 to TRBJ2-1, with 14 bases matching TRBD2. CDR1 and CDR2 from the germline V gene are LNHDA and SQIVND (reference sequence). The CDR3 contains 15 residues. Trimming took 7 bases from V and 9 from J; bases not matched to a gene: 8. The CDR3 protein is CASTPLGLAGGEQFF. In DNA, the CDR3 is TGTGCCAGTACTCCCCTCGGACTAGCGGGAGGTGAGCAGTTCTTC.

This clone was counted once. This rearrangement joins TRBV7-9 to TRBJ2-7, with 10 bases lining up with TRBD2. V was pared by 2 bases and J by 3 bases, with 10 bases of the junction left unmatched. Germline V lookup: CDR1 SEHNR, CDR2 FQNEAQ (reference sequence). This CDR3 is 17 amino acids long. The CDR3 loop is CASSLLPGTSAIYEQYF. CDR3 sequence (DNA): TGTGCCAGCAGCTTACTGCCCGGGACTAGCGCGATCTACGAGCAGTACTTC. Using reference TRBV7-9 and TRBJ2-7 for the parts outside the CDR3, the full variable domain is DTGVSQNPRHKITKRGQNVTFRCDPISEHNRLYWYRQTLGQGPEFLTYFQNEAQLEKSRLLSDRFSAERPKGSFSTLEIQRTEQGDSAMYLCASSLLPGTSAIYEQYFGPGTRLTVT.

This chain connects TRBV7-2 to TRBJ2-3; D is unclear. The CDR3 spans 13 residues. V was trimmed by 2 bases and J by 3 bases, leaving 6 bases between them. CDR1 SGHTA and CDR2 FQGNSA come from the germline V gene. This chain's CDR3 is CASSLSPTDTQYF. DNA for the CDR3: TGTGCCAGCAGCTTAAGTCCGACAGATACGCAGTATTTT.

The chain recombines TRBV28 with TRBJ2-3; no firm D call. The ends were cut back, 6 bases at V and 3 bases at J, with 22 bases in the middle. Germline CDR1 and CDR2: MDHEN and SYDVKM. CDR3 length equals 17 residues. The CDR3 here is CASRVSPHLSETDTQYF. The DNA for the CDR3 is TGTGCCAGCAGAGTTTCCCCGCACCTTTCGGAAACAGATACGCAGTATTTT.

This chain uses TRBV5-1 with TRBJ2-1; 14 positions match TRBD2. Unmatched junction bases numbered 4, after V lost 4 bases and J lost 4 bases. The CDR3 contains 16 residues. CDR1 and CDR2 from the germline V gene are SGHRS and YFSETQ. CDR3 sequence: CASSGGTSGSYNEQFF. The DNA of the CDR3 is TGCGCCAGCAGCGGAGGGACTAGCGGGAGTTACAATGAGCAGTTCTTC.

In the case of this clone: Other DNA sequences in this specimen translate into the identical CDR3. The genes are TRBV28 and TRBJ2-7, with D unclear. Trimming pared 3 bases from V and 0 bases from J, leaving 3 bases between. This CDR3 is built from 12 residues. Germline lookup yields CDR1 MDHEN and CDR2 SYDVKM. The CDR3 loop reads CASSLGSYEQYF. The CDR3 coding sequence is TGTGCCAGCAGTTTGGGCTCCTACGAGCAGTACTTC.

V gene TRBV4-1 combines with J gene TRBJ2-7; D ambiguous. Germline V gene data show CDR1 as MGHRA and CDR2 as YSYEKL. The CDR3 is 14 residues long. Trimming left V 4 bases short and J 3 bases short, with 13 bases between. The DNA of the CDR3 is TGCGCCAGCAGCCCCGCTCCACATTTCTACGAGCAGTACTTC. Its protein is CASSPAPHFYEQYF.